Presented here are 30 T cell receptor beta chains from one specimen sequenced in a study of response to subunit inactivated influenza vaccine. TCRdb used MiXCR to reprocess the RT-PCR reads, holding one entry per CDR3 protein. The sample yields 500,000 to 600,000 distinct CDR3 sequences, 10% to 15% seen once. Sequencing was performed on PBMCs from blood, taken 45 days after vaccination. Receptor source: a man between 50 and 59 years old who received an inactivated influenza vaccine.

This clonotype was recorded a few times. This chain joins TRBV7-9 and TRBJ2-1; the D is unclear. The CDR3 is 15 amino acids. V gave up 0 bases and J gave up 0 bases, with 6 bases separating them. Germline CDR1 reads SEHNR; CDR2 reads FQNEAQ (reference sequence). CDR3 sequence reads: CASSLADPSYNEQFF. The CDR3 bases are TGTGCCAGCAGCTTAGCGGACCCCTCCTACAATGAGCAGTTCTTC.

This clonotype was counted ten times or more. The chain carries TRBV12-3 or TRBV12-4 and TRBJ1-5, with a tentative D call TRBD1 (5 bases). The CDR3 has 15 residues. The germline V and J ends were trimmed by 2 bases and 5 bases, with 13 bases remaining between them. The CDR3 DNA is TGTGCCAGCAGTTTAAAGGGGAAAGGGGATCAGCCCCAGCATTTT. It yields the protein CASSLKGKGDQPQHF.

This clonotype was observed at least ten times. CDR3 region: CASSSTGSRTDTQYF. CDR3 nucleotide sequence: TGTGCCAGCAGTTCGACAGGGTCGCGAACAGATACGCAGTATTTT. J is TRBJ2-3 and V is TRBV28; 7 bases agree with TRBD1. The CDR3 has 15 amino acids. V was pared by 4 bases and J by 3 bases, with 7 bases of the junction left unmatched. Germline CDR1 reads MDHEN; CDR2 reads SYDVKM. Supplemented by reference TRBV28 and TRBJ2-3, the full variable domain reads DVKVTQSSRYLVKRTGEKVFLECVQDMDHENMFWYRQDPGLGLRLIYFSYDVKMKEKGDIPEGYSVSREKKERFSLILESASTNQTSMYLCASSSTGSRTDTQYFGPGTRLTVL.

This clonotype was picked up a small number of times. The chain recombines TRBV12-3 or TRBV12-4 with TRBJ2-1, with D unclear. Trimming removed 1 base from V and 6 bases from J, with 10 bases in between. The CDR3 spans 14 residues. CDR3 residues: CASSLEARPNEQFF. DNA of the CDR3: TGTGCCAGCAGTTTAGAGGCGCGGCCCAATGAGCAGTTCTTC.

This clonotype was counted only a few times. The chain employs TRBV5-1 and TRBJ2-3; possible D gene TRBD1, 5 bases. In germline, CDR1 is SGHRS, CDR2 YFSETQ. Trimming pared 3 bases from V and 4 bases from J, leaving 9 bases between. The CDR3 spans 13 residues. CDR3 amino acids: CASSSRQSDTQYF. CDR3 DNA sequence: TGCGCCAGCAGCTCGAGACAGTCAGATACGCAGTATTTT.

This rearrangement joins TRBV6-6 to TRBJ1-6; D is ambiguous. The CDR3 loop spans 12 amino acids. The V gene's germline CDR1 is MNHNY and CDR2 SVGAGI (reference sequence). V was cut by 5 bases and J by 6 bases, with 5 bases left in between. This chain's CDR3 is CASSHINSPLHF. CDR3 nucleotide sequence: TGTGCCAGCAGTCACATTAATTCACCCCTCCACTTT.

This clonotype turned up a few times. The rearrangement joins TRBV14 to TRBJ2-2; possibly TRBD1 or TRBD2 for D (6 bases each). The CDR3 runs to 18 residues. With 4 bases removed from V and 3 bases from J, the gap between germline ends came to 21 bases. Germline V lookup: CDR1 SGHDN, CDR2 FVKESK. The CDR3 nucleotides are TGTGCCAGCAGCCGAAGCCCCAGAGGGGGGTACTACACCGGGGAGCTGTTTTTT. Translation gives CASSRSPRGGYYTGELFF.

The chain recombines TRBV7-9 with TRBJ2-1, with D possibly TRBD1 on 5 matching bases. Trimming pared 5 bases from V and 6 bases from J, leaving 17 bases between. Germline V gene sequence: CDR1 SEHNR, CDR2 FQNEAQ (reference sequence). The CDR3 has 15 residues. The CDR3 DNA sequence: TGTGCCAGCAGCCCGAAGATCAGGGTGGGCAATGAGCAGTTCTTC. Protein: CASSPKIRVGNEQFF.

This clonotype appeared a few times. The rearrangement joins TRBV5-1 to TRBJ2-1; 10 bases are a match to TRBD1. From germline, CDR1 is SGHRS and CDR2 YFSETQ. This CDR3 region has 17 residues. Trimming cost V 0 bases and J 2 bases; bases outside gene matches: 5. The DNA of the CDR3 is TGCGCCAGCAGCTTGGCCTCCGGGACAGGGGCCTACAATGAGCAGTTCTTC. Translation: CASSLASGTGAYNEQFF. Using reference TRBV5-1 and TRBJ2-1 for the parts outside the CDR3, the full variable domain is KAGVTQTPRYLIKTRGQQVTLSCSPISGHRSVSWYQQTPGQGLQFLFEYFSETQRNKGNFPGRFSGRQFSNSRSEMNVSTLELGDSALYLCASSLASGTGAYNEQFFGPGTRLTVL.

This clonotype has only a few counts. V and J are TRBV28 and TRBJ1-5; D is unclear. Trimming took off 2 bases at V and 0 bases at J, with 8 bases between the two ends. The CDR3 is 15 amino acids. From germline, CDR1 is MDHEN and CDR2 SYDVKM. The CDR3 loop is CASSLGWDSNQPQHF. The CDR3 region has the DNA TGTGCCAGCAGTTTAGGATGGGATAGCAATCAGCCCCAGCATTTT. The entire variable domain, with the rest obtained from reference TRBV28 and TRBJ1-5, is as follows: DVKVTQSSRYLVKRTGEKVFLECVQDMDHENMFWYRQDPGLGLRLIYFSYDVKMKEKGDIPEGYSVSREKKERFSLILESASTNQTSMYLCASSLGWDSNQPQHFGDGTRLSIL.

This clonotype came up a few times. The genes are TRBV9 and TRBJ2-1, with D possibly TRBD2 on 6 matching bases. Trimming cost V 0 bases and J 4 bases, with 17 bases left between them. Germline CDR1 SGDLS, CDR2 YYNGEE. The CDR3 spans 17 residues. The CDR3, as DNA: TGTGCCAGCAGCGTAGATAATAGTCTAGCGAAGTACAATGAGCAGTTCTTC. It encodes CASSVDNSLAKYNEQFF.

In nucleotides, the CDR3 is TGTGCCATCAGGGAGCGGAGGGACGACGAGCAGTACTTC. Amino acids: CAIRERRDDEQYF. The chain employs TRBV10-3 and TRBJ2-7, with a possible D match to TRBD2 (6 bases). V lost 6 bases and J lost 5, with 14 bases in between. The CDR3 consists of 13 residues. The germline V gene encodes CDR1 ENHRY and CDR2 SYGVKD.

This clonotype showed up just a few times. The genes are TRBV29-1 and TRBJ2-1; either TRBD1 or TRBD2 may fit D (6 bases each). This CDR3 has 15 residues. The germline V and J ends were trimmed by 5 bases and 3 bases, with 17 bases remaining between them. Germline CDR1 and CDR2: SQVTM and ANQGSEA. The CDR3 loop is CSVRLDGGGYNEQFF. The CDR3 DNA follows: TGCAGCGTTCGACTAGACGGGGGCGGCTACAATGAGCAGTTCTTC.

This clonotype was found a few times. The chain carries TRBV7-9 and TRBJ2-1; 9 positions match TRBD2. CDR1 is SEHNR and CDR2 is FQNEAQ in the germline V gene (reference sequence). With V trimmed by 4 bases and J by 6 bases, 7 bases remained unmatched. The CDR3 is 15 residues long. CDR3 sequence (DNA): TGTGCCAGCAGCTATAGCGGGAGATCCCCCAATGAGCAGTTCTTC. Its translation: CASSYSGRSPNEQFF.

This clonotype was seen a handful of times. V usage is TRBV5-1 and J usage is TRBJ2-2, with a weak D call TRBD1 (6 bases). V lost 3 bases, J lost 0 bases, and 9 bases lay in between. Looked up from germline, CDR1 is SGHRS and CDR2 is YFSETQ. The CDR3 has 15 amino acids. The CDR3 loop is CASSSGHANTGELFF. Written as DNA, the CDR3 is TGCGCCAGCAGCTCGGGACACGCGAACACCGGGGAGCTGTTTTTT.

J is TRBJ2-2 and V is TRBV5-6; D is undetermined. CDR1 is SGHDT and CDR2 is YYEEEE in the germline V gene. The CDR3 is made up of 14 amino acids. V was pared by 5 bases and J by 0 bases, with 8 bases between. The CDR3 protein is CASRYIANTGELFF. Here the CDR3 DNA reads TGTGCCAGCAGATATATAGCGAACACCGGGGAGCTGTTTTTT.

The V call is TRBV3-1, the J call TRBJ2-3; 15 bases match TRBD2. V gave up 5 bases and J gave up 2 bases; unmatched junction bases: 11. The CDR3 is made up of 19 amino acids. Germline CDR1 LGHDT, CDR2 YNNKEL (reference sequence). The CDR3 coding sequence is TGTGCCAGCAGCGACCCGGGACTAGCGGGAGGAGGAGCCACAGATACGCAGTATTTT. It specifies CASSDPGLAGGGATDTQYF.

The sample holds a few counts of this clonotype. V and J are TRBV10-3 and TRBJ2-1; 12 bases match TRBD1. The CDR3 loop spans 16 amino acids. Germline loops: CDR1 ENHRY, CDR2 SYGVKD. The V segment lost 2 bases and the J segment 8 bases; nucleotides outside the gene matches: 7. CDR3 protein: CAISEPGQGAVDEQFF. Here the CDR3 DNA reads TGTGCCATCAGTGAGCCGGGACAGGGGGCGGTGGATGAGCAGTTCTTC.

This chain joins TRBV7-9 and TRBJ1-2; no definite D call. This CDR3 has 16 residues. V gave up 0 bases and J gave up 2 bases, with 13 bases separating them. Germline CDR1 reads SEHNR; CDR2 reads FQNEAQ (reference sequence). The chain's CDR3 is CASSLAMGSENYGYTF. The CDR3 bases are TGTGCCAGCAGCTTAGCGATGGGCAGTGAAAACTATGGCTACACCTTC.

This clonotype was seen only a few times. The chain combines TRBV20-1 with TRBJ2-3; D possibly uses TRBD1 or TRBD2 (6 bases each). Germline V lookup: CDR1 DFQATT, CDR2 SNEGSKA (reference sequence). Trimming pared 2 bases from V and 2 bases from J, leaving 11 bases between. This CDR3 is 14 amino acids long. CDR3 amino acids: CSARPGAFTDTQYF. CDR3 DNA sequence: TGCAGTGCTAGACCGGGGGCCTTCACAGATACGCAGTATTTT.

This clonotype was counted a few times. This chain uses TRBV7-9 with TRBJ2-1, with D unresolved. Germline lookup yields CDR1 SEHNR and CDR2 FQNEAQ (reference sequence). The CDR3 spans 13 residues. V gave up 3 bases and J gave up 7 bases, with 10 bases separating them. CDR3 loop: CASSFSVRNEQFF. DNA for the CDR3: TGTGCCAGCAGCTTTTCAGTTCGTAATGAGCAGTTCTTC. Full variable domain (rest looked up from reference TRBV7-9 and TRBJ2-1): DTGVSQNPRHKITKRGQNVTFRCDPISEHNRLYWYRQTLGQGPEFLTYFQNEAQLEKSRLLSDRFSAERPKGSFSTLEIQRTEQGDSAMYLCASSFSVRNEQFFGPGTRLTVL.

This clonotype was counted a few times. The rearrangement uses TRBV20-1 and TRBJ1-2; D might be TRBD1 (6 bases). The CDR3 has 11 amino acids. Germline V gene sequence: CDR1 DFQATT, CDR2 SNEGSKA (reference sequence). V lost 6 bases, J lost 4 bases, and 9 bases lay in between. This chain's CDR3 is CSALGGYGYTF. CDR3 in DNA: TGCAGTGCCCTAGGGGGCTATGGCTACACCTTC.

The chain combines TRBV7-2 with TRBJ2-1, with TRBD2 identical over 8 bases. This CDR3 contains 16 residues. In germline, CDR1 is SGHTA, CDR2 FQGNSA. Losses at the gene ends were 5 bases for V and 5 bases for J; bases not matched to a gene: 11. The DNA of the CDR3 is TGTGCCAGCAGCCTGTCCGGGACTAGGGCCAACAATGAGCAGTTCTTC. It is translated as CASSLSGTRANNEQFF.

In regard to this clonotype: The junction does not match germline at one end; this may be a read error. The V and J genes are TRBV5-1 and TRBJ1-4; D is perhaps TRBD1 (5 bases). The CDR3 covers 15 residues. CDR1 and CDR2 from the germline V gene are SGHRS and YFSETQ. The chain's CDR3 is CASSLAPPGANEKLF. Here the CDR3 DNA reads TGCGCCAGCAGCTTGGCGCCCCCTGGGGCTAATGAAAAACTGTTT.

This clonotype was found a few times. The J gene is TRBJ2-7, the V gene TRBV20-1; 13 positions match TRBD2. CDR1 DFQATT and CDR2 SNEGSKA come from the germline V gene (reference sequence). The CDR3 totals 16 residues. The J segment lost 0 bases and the V segment lost 3 bases, leaving 5 bases of the junction unmatched. The DNA for the CDR3 is TGCAGTGCTAGCAAACGGACTAGCGGGAGCTCCTACGAGCAGTACTTC. The encoded protein is CSASKRTSGSSYEQYF.

This chain connects TRBV7-3 to TRBJ2-1; D is ambiguous. V was cut by 2 bases and J by 2 bases, with 10 bases left in between. Germline V gene lookup returns CDR1 SGHTA and CDR2 FQGTGA. The CDR3 covers 15 residues. In DNA, the CDR3 is TGTGCCAGCAGCTTACGAGCGCAAGCCTACAATGAGCAGTTCTTC. Protein sequence: CASSLRAQAYNEQFF. Complete variable domain (other parts from reference TRBV7-3 and TRBJ2-1): GAGVSQTPSNKVTEKGKYVELRCDPISGHTALYWYRQSLGQGPEFLIYFQGTGAADDSGLPNDRFFAVRPEGSVSTLKIQRTERGDSAVYLCASSLRAQAYNEQFFGPGTRLTVL.

This clonotype was recorded many times. The chain recombines TRBV15 with TRBJ1-4; D perhaps matches TRBD1 (6 bases). Trimming cost V 5 bases and J 7 bases, with 14 bases left between them. The V gene's germline CDR1 is LNHNV and CDR2 YYDKDF (reference sequence). The CDR3 is made up of 14 amino acids. CDR3 nucleotide sequence: TGTGCCACCAGCCGCGGGGGGCTGCTTGAAAAACTGTTTTTT. Amino acid sequence: CATSRGGLLEKLFF. Using reference TRBV15 and TRBJ1-4 for the parts outside the CDR3, the full variable domain is DAMVIQNPRYQVTQFGKPVTLSCSQTLNHNVMYWYQQKSSQAPKLLFHYYDKDFNNEADTPDNFQSRRPNTSFCFLDIRSPGLGDTAMYLCATSRGGLLEKLFFGSGTQLSVL.

The sample holds many counts of this clonotype. The CDR3 coding sequence is TGTGCCACCACTATTGGCACTGAAGCTTTCTTT. Protein product: CATTIGTEAFF. The chain recombines TRBV15 with TRBJ1-1; D is ambiguous. The CDR3 loop spans 11 amino acids. Germline V gene data show CDR1 as LNHNV and CDR2 as YYDKDF (reference sequence). V shed 7 bases and J shed 4 bases, with 7 bases lying between them.

In this sample, this clonotype turned up a few times. The chain recombines TRBV5-5 with TRBJ1-1; a weak D match, TRBD1 (6 bases). The CDR3 is 15 amino acids. V was cut by 4 bases and J by 7 bases, with 20 bases left in between. In germline, CDR1 is SGHKS, CDR2 YYEKEE (reference sequence). CDR3 residues: CASSRQGTATDEAFF. The CDR3 DNA is TGTGCCAGCAGCCGCCAGGGGACGGCCACTGATGAAGCTTTCTTT.

This clonotype has more than one count but fewer than ten. The chain employs TRBV29-1 and TRBJ2-4; the match to TRBD1 covers 9 bases. The CDR3 is 14 residues long. Germline CDR1 reads SQVTM; CDR2 reads ANQGSEA. With 7 bases clipped from V and 4 bases from J, the junction kept 8 bases outside the gene matches. The CDR3 bases are TGCAGCGCTGGACCGGGACAGGGAAAAAACATTCAGTACTTC. Its protein product is CSAGPGQGKNIQYF.